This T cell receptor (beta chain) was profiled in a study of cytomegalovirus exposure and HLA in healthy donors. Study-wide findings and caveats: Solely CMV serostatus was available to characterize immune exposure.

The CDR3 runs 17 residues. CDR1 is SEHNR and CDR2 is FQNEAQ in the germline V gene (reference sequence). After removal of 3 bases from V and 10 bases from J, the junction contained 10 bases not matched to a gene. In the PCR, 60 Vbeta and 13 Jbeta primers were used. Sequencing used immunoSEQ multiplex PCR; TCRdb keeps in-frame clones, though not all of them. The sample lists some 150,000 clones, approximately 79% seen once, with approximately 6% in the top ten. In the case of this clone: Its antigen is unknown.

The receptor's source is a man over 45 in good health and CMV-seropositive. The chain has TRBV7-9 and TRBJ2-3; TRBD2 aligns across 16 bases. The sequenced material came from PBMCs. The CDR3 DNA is TGTGCCAGCAGCTTCGGGACTAGCGGGAGGGGGAATAGGGCGCAGTATTTT. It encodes CASSFGTSGRGNRAQYF.